A single TCR beta chain is shown here with its context. This table comes from immunoSEQ multiplex PCR, and its TCRdb copy is limited to in-frame clones, with some not included. The table records fewer than 2.5 million clones, approximately 93% of them present only once. These data belong to a study of shared clonotypes between healthy human individuals. In germline, CDR1 is LNHNV, CDR2 YYDKDF (reference sequence). V lost 0 bases and J lost 4; bases outside the gene matches: 6. The CDR3 spans 15 residues. This chain links TRBV15 with TRBJ2-7, with 7 bases aligning to TRBD1. The origin of this receptor is a man in his late teens or twenties in good health. Some clones in this sample may be carry-over from other donors' samples. Material for sequencing was naive CD4+ T cells from PBMCs. As for subset: CD45RA+ positively selected. The CDR3: CATSRELQGVYEQYF. The CDR3, as DNA: TGTGCCACCAGCAGAGAACTCCAGGGGGTGTACGAGCAGTACTTC.